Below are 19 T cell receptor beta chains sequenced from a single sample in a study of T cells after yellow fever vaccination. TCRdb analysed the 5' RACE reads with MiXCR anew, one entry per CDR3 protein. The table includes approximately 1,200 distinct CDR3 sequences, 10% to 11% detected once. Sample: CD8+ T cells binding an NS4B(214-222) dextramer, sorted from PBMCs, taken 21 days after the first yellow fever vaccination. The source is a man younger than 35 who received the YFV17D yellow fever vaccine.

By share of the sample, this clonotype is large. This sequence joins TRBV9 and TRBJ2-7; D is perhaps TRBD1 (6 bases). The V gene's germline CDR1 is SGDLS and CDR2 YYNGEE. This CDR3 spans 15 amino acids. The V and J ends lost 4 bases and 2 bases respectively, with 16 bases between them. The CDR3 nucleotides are TGTGCCAGCAGCCCCGGGGCAGGGGCCACCTACGAGCAGTACGTC. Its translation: CASSPGAGATYEQYV.

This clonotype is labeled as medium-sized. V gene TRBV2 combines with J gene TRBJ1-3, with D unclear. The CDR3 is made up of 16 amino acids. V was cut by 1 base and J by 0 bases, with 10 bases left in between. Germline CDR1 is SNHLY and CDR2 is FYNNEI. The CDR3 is CASSEGSGFSGNTIYF. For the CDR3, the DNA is TGTGCCAGCAGTGAAGGATCCGGATTCTCTGGAAACACCATATATTTT. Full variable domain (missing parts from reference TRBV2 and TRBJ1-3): EPEVTQTPSHQVTQMGQEVILRCVPISNHLYFYWYRQILGQKVEFLVSFYNNEISEKSEIFDDQFSVERPDGSNFTLKIRSTKLEDSAMYFCASSEGSGFSGNTIYFGEGSWLTVV.

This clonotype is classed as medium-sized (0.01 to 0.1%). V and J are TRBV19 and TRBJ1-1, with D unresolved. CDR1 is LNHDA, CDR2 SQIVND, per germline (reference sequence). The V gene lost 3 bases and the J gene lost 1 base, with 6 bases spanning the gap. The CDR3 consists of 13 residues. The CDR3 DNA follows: TGTGCCAGTAGTATCTGGGGGAACACTGAAGCTTTCTTT. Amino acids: CASSIWGNTEAFF.

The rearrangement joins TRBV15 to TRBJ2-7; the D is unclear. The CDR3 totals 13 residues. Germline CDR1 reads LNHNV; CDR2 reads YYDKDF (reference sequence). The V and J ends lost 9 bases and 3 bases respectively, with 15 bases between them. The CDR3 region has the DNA TGTGCCACTAGTACTGGTACGGTCTACGAGCAGTACTTC. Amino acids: CATSTGTVYEQYF.

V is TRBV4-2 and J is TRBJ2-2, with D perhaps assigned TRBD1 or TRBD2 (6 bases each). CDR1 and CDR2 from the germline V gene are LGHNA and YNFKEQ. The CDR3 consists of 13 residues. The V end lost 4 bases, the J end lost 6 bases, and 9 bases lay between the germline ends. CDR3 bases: TGTGCCAGCAGCCCCGGGGGCCCCGGGGAGCTGTTTTTT. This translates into CASSPGGPGELFF.

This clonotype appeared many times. As DNA, the CDR3 is TGTGCCAGTAGTCTTTCCGGGACACAAGCCTACGAGCAGTACTTC. The encoded protein is CASSLSGTQAYEQYF. This rearrangement joins TRBV19 to TRBJ2-7; perhaps TRBD1 as D (6 bases). With 5 bases removed from V and 2 bases from J, the gap between germline ends came to 16 bases. Per the germline V gene, CDR1 is LNHDA and CDR2 is SQIVND (reference sequence). CDR3 length: 15 residues.

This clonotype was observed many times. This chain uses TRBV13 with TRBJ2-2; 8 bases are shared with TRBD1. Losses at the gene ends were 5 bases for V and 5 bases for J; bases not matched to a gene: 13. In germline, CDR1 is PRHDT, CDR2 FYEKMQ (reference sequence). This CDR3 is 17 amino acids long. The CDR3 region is CASSPPGQGMSTGELFF. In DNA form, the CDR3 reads TGTGCCAGCAGCCCCCCCGGACAGGGTATGAGTACCGGGGAGCTGTTTTTT.

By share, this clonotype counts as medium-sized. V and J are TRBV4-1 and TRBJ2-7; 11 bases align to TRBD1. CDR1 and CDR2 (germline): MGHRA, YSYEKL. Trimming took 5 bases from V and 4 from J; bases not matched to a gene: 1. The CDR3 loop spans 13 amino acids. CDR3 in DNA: TGCGCCAGCAGCGGGACAGGGGGTTACGAGCAGTACTTC. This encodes CASSGTGGYEQYF.

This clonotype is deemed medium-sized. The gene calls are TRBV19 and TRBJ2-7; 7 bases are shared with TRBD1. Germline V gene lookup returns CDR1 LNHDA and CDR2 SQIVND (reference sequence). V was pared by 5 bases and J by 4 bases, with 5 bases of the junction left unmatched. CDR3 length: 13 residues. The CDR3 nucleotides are TGTGCCAGTAGTGGCTCGACAGGGTACGAGCAGTACTTC. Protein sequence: CASSGSTGYEQYF.

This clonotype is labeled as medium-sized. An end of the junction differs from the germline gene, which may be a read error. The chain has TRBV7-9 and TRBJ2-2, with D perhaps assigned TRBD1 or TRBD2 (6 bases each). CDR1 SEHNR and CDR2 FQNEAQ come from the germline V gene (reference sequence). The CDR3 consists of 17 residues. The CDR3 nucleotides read TGTGCCAGCAGGTTAGGGGGGCGGCAGACGAACACCGGGGAGCTGTTTTTT. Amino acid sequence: CASRLGGRQTNTGELFF. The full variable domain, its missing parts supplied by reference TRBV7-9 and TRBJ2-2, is DTGVSQNPRHKITKRGQNVTFRCDPISEHNRLYWYRQTLGQGPEFLTYFQNEAQLEKSRLLSDRFSAERPKGSFSTLEIQRTEQGDSAMYLCASRLGGRQTNTGELFFGEGSRLTVL.

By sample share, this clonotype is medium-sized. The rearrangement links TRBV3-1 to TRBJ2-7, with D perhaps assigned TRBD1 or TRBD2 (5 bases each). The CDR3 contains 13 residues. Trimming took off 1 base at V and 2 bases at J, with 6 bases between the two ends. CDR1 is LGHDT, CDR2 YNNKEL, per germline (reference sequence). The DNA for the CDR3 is TGTGCCAGCAGCCAAGGAGGGGCCTACGAGCAGTACTTC. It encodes CASSQGGAYEQYF.

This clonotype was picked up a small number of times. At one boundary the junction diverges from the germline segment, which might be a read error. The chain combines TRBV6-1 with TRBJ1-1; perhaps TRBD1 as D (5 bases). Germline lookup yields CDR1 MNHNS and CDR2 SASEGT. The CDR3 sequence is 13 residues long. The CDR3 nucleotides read TGTGCCAGCAGTGAAAACGGACACACTGAAGCGTTCTTT. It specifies CASSENGHTEAFF.

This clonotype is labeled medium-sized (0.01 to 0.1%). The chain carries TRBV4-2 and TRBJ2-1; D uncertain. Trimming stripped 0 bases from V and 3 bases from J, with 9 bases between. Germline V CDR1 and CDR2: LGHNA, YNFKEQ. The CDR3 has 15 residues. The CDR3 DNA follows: TGTGCCAGCAGCCAAGAGAGCACCAACTACAATGAGCAGTTCTTC. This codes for CASSQESTNYNEQFF.

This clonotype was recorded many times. DNA for the CDR3: TGTGCCAGCAGCGAACTAGGAGGGGCCAACGTCCTGACTTTC. Its protein is CASSELGGANVLTF. The chain combines TRBV7-8 with TRBJ2-6; D possibly corresponds to TRBD2 (5 bases). The V end was cut by 5 bases, the J end by 4 bases, with 9 bases between. Germline V gives CDR1 SGHVS, CDR2 FQNEAQ. This CDR3 region has 14 residues.

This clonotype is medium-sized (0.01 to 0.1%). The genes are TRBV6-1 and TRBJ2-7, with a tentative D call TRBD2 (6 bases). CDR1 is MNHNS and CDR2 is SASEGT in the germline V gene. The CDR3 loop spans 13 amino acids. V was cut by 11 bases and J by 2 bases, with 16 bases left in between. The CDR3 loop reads CACGEAPAYEQYF. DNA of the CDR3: TGTGCCTGCGGGGAAGCGCCAGCCTACGAGCAGTACTTC.

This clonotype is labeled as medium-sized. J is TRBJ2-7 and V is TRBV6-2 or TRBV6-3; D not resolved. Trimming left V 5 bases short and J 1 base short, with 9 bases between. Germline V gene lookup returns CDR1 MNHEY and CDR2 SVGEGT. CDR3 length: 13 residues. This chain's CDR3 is CASSDGISYEQYV. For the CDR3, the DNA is TGTGCCAGCAGTGATGGGATTTCCTACGAGCAGTACGTC.

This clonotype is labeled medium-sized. The CDR3 reads CASSPSGQGPYEQYF. In nucleotides, the CDR3 is TGTGCCAGCAGCCCGTCGGGACAGGGACCCTACGAGCAGTACTTC. The rearrangement joins TRBV4-2 to TRBJ2-7; 9 bases fit TRBD1. Germline values: CDR1 LGHNA, CDR2 YNFKEQ. J gave up 2 bases and V 4 bases, and 6 bases lay outside the gene matches. The CDR3 length is 15 residues.

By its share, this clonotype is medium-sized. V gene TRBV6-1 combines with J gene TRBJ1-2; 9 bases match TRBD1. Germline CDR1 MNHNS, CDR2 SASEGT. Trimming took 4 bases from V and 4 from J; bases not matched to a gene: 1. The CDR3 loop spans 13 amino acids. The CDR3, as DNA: TGTGCCAGCAGTGGGGGACAGGGCTATGGCTACACCTTC. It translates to CASSGGQGYGYTF.

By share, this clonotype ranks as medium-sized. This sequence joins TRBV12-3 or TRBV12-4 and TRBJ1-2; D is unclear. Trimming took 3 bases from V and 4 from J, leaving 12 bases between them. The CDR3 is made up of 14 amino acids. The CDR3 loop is CASSFYTLTYGYTF. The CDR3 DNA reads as TGTGCCAGCAGTTTCTACACCCTGACCTATGGCTACACCTTC.